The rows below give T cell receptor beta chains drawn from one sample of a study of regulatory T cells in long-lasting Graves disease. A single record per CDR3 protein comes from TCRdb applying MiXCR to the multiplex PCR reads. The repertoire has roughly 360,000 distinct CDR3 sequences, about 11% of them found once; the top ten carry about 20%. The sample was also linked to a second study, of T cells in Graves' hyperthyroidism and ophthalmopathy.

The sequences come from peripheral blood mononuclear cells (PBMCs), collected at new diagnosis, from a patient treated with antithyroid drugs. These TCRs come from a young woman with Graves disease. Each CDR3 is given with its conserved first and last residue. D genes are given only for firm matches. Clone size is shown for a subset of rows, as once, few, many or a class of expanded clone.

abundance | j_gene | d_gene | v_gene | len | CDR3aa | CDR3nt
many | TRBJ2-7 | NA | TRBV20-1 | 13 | CSPRETGVYEQYF | TGCAGCCCCCGCGAAACAGGAGTCTACGAGCAGTACTTC
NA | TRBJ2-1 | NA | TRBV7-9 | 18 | CASSLGSGGGRFLNEQFF | TGTGCCAGCAGCTTAGGGTCTGGCGGGGGCCGGTTCTTAAATGAGCAGTTCTTC
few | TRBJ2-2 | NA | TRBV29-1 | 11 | CSVDTAGELFF | TGCAGCGTTGACACCGCCGGGGAGCTGTTTTTT
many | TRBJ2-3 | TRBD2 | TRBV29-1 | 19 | CSVSRVRTSGFFSTDTQYF | TGCAGCGTTAGTAGAGTGCGGACTAGCGGATTCTTCAGCACAGATACGCAGTATTTT
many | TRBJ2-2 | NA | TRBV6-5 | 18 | CASSYYPSGQVNTGELFF | TGTGCCAGCAGTTACTACCCGTCGGGGCAGGTGAACACCGGGGAGCTGTTTTTT
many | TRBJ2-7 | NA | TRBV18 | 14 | CASSPHGQSYEQYF | TGTGCCAGCTCACCCCACGGACAGTCCTACGAGCAGTACTTC
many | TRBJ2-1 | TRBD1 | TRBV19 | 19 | CASSMRTGMGFSRYNEQFF | TGTGCCAGTAGTATGCGGACAGGGATGGGGTTTAGTAGGTACAATGAGCAGTTCTTC
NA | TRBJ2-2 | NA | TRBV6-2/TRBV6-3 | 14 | CASSYGPNTGELFF | TGTGCCAGCAGTTACGGACCCAACACCGGGGAGCTGTTTTTT
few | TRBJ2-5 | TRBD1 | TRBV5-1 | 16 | CASSQSGQGARETQYF | TGCGCCAGCAGCCAGAGCGGACAGGGGGCACGAGAGACCCAGTACTTC
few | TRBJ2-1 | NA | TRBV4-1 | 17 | CASSTGPSEYGYNEQFF | TGCGCCAGCAGCACGGGGCCTAGCGAGTATGGATACAATGAGCAGTTCTTC
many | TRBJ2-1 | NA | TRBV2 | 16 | CASSSAGMGLQNEQFF | TGTGCCAGCAGTTCAGCAGGGATGGGCCTACAAAATGAGCAGTTCTTC
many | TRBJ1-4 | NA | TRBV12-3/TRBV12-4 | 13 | CASSPPYNEKLFF | TGTGCCAGCAGTCCCCCTTATAATGAAAAACTGTTTTTT
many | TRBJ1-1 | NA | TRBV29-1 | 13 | CSVEEIQTKEAFF | TGCAGCGTTGAAGAGATACAGACAAAGGAAGCTTTCTTT
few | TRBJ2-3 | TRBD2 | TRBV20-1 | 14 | CSARTSERTDTQYF | TGCAGTGCCCGGACTAGCGAGCGCACAGATACGCAGTATTTT
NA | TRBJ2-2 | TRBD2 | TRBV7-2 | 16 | CASSLAVAGRGGELFF | TGTGCCAGCAGCTTAGCTGTAGCGGGACGGGGCGGGGAGCTGTTTTTT
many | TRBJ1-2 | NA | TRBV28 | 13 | CASSLTEFYGYTF | TGTGCCAGCAGTTTGACGGAATTCTATGGCTACACCTTC
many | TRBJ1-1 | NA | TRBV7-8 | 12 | CASKDRNTEAFF | TGTGCCAGCAAGGACAGAAACACTGAAGCTTTCTTT
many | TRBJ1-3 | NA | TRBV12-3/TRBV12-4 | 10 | CASRGNTIYF | TGTGCCAGCCGAGGAAACACCATATATTTT
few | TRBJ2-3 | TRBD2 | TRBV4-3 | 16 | CASSQGPSGSPYTQYF | TGCGCCAGCAGCCAAGGCCCTAGCGGGAGTCCCTATACGCAGTATTTT
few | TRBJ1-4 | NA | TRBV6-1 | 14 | CASSDRSTNEKLFF | TGTGCCAGCAGTGACAGGTCAACTAATGAAAAACTGTTTTTT
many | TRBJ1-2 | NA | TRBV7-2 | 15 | CASSLGPNSDTGYTF | TGTGCCAGCAGCTTAGGACCGAACAGCGATACTGGCTACACCTTC
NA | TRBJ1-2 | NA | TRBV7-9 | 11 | CASQTIGGYTF | TGTGCCAGCCAAACTATCGGCGGCTACACCTTC
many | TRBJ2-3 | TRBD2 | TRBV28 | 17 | CASSSPRLAARTDTQYF | TGTGCCAGCAGTTCCCCACGACTAGCGGCCCGCACAGATACGCAGTATTTT
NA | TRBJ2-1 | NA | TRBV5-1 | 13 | CASGTESYNEQFF | TGCGCCAGCGGGACGGAGTCCTACAATGAGCAGTTCTTC
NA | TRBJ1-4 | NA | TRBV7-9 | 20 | CASSLAGTARIDATNEKLFF | TGTGCCAGCAGCTTAGCTGGCACAGCCCGGATTGATGCAACTAATGAAAAACTGTTTTTT
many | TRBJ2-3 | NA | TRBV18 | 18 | CASSSLRSGEDSTDTQYF | TGTGCCAGCTCATCATTAAGGTCAGGAGAAGATAGCACAGATACGCAGTATTTT
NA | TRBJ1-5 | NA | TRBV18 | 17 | CASSPRTEIRGDQPQHF | TGTGCCAGCTCACCACGGACAGAAATTCGGGGCGATCAGCCCCAGCATTTT
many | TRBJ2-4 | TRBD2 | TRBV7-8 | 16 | CASSLGGGTAKNIQYF | TGTGCCAGCAGCTTAGGGGGAGGGACAGCCAAAAACATTCAGTACTTC
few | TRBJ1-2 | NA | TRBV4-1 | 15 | CASSQDRGGYYGYTF | TGCGCCAGCAGCCAAGACAGGGGAGGATACTATGGCTACACCTTC
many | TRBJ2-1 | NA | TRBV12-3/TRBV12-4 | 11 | CASRLVNEQFF | TGTGCCAGCAGGCTGGTCAATGAGCAGTTCTTC
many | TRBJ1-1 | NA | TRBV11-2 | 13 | CASSPLRYTEAFF | TGTGCCAGCAGCCCCCTGCGGTACACTGAAGCTTTCTTT
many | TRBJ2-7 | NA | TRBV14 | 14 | CASSQDGAPHEQYF | TGTGCCAGCAGCCAAGATGGGGCTCCCCACGAGCAGTACTTC
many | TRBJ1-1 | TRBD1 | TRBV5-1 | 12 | CASSLQGARAFF | TGCGCCAGCAGCTTGCAGGGGGCACGAGCTTTCTTT
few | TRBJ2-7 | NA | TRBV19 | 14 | CASSVSLPSDEQYF | TGTGCCAGTAGTGTTTCGCTGCCCTCGGACGAGCAGTACTTC
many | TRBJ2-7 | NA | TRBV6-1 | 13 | CASSMIGASEQYF | TGTGCCAGCAGTATGATAGGAGCCTCCGAGCAGTACTTC
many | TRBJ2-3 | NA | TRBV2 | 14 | CASSENPSADTQYF | TGTGCCAGCAGTGAAAATCCTTCGGCAGATACGCAGTATTTT
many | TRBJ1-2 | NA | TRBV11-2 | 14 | CASSLEGGNYGYTF | TGTGCCAGCAGCTTAGAAGGTGGTAACTATGGCTACACCTTC
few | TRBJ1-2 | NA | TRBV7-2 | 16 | CASSPNPPAGSGGYTF | TGTGCCAGCAGCCCGAACCCCCCGGCGGGTTCGGGTGGCTACACCTTC
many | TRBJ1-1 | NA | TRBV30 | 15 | CAWSASGYSSTEAFF | TGTGCCTGGAGTGCTTCGGGGTACTCGAGCACTGAAGCTTTCTTT
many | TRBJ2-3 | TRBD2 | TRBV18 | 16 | CASSPVGGSVPDTQYF | TGTGCCAGCTCACCAGTCGGCGGGAGTGTCCCAGATACGCAGTATTTT